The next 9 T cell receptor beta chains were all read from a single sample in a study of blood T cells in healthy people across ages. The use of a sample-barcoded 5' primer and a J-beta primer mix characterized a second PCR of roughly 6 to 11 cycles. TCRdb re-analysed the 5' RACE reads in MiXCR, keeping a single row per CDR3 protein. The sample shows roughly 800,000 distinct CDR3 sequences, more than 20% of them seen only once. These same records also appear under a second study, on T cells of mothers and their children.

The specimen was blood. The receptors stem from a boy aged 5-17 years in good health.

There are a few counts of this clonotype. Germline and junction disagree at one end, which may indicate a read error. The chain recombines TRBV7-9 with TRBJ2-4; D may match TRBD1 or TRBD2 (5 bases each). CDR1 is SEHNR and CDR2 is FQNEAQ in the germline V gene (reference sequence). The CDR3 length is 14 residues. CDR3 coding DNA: TGTGCCAGCAGCTTGGCCGGGGTTAGGGAAGGGGAGAACTTC. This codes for CASSLAGVREGENF.

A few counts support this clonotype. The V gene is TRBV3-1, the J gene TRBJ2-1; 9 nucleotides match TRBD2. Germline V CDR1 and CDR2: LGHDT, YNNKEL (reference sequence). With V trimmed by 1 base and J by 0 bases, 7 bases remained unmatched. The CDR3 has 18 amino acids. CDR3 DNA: TGTGCCAGCAGCCAAGTGCGCGGGGGGGCCTTCTCCTACAATGAGCAGTTCTTC. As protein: CASSQVRGGAFSYNEQFF.

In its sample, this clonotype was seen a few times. The CDR3 is CSASDRGQETQYF. For the CDR3, the DNA is TGCAGTGCTAGTGACAGGGGCCAAGAGACCCAGTACTTC. The rearrangement uses TRBV20-1 and TRBJ2-5, with 8 nucleotides matching TRBD1. The CDR3 consists of 13 residues. The J segment lost 1 base and the V segment lost 3 bases, leaving 1 base of the junction unmatched. The germline V gene encodes CDR1 DFQATT and CDR2 SNEGSKA (reference sequence).

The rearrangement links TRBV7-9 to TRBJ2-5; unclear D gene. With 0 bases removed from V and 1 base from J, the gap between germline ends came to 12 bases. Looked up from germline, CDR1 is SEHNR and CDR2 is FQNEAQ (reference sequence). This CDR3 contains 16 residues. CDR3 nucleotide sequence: TGTGCCAGCAGCTTAGCGGTATCAGCCATCCAAGAGACCCAGTACTTC. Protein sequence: CASSLAVSAIQETQYF.

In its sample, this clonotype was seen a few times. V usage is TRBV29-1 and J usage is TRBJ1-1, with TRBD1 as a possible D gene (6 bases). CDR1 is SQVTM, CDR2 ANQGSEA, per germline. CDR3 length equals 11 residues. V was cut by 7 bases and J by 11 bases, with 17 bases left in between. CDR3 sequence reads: CSGQDSLGAFF. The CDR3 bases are TGCAGCGGACAGGATTCTTTAGGGGCTTTCTTT.

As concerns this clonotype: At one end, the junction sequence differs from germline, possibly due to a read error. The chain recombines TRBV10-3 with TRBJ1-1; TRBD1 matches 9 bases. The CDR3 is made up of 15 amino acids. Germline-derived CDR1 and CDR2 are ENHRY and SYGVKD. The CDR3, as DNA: TGTGCCACCAGTGAGGGGGGACAGGGAATCACTGAAGCTTTCTTT. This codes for CATSEGGQGITEAFF.

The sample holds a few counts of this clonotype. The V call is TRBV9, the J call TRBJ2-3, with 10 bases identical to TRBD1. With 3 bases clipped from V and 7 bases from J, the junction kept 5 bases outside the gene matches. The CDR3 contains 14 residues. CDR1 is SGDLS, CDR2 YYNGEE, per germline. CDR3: CASSAGTGEYTQYF. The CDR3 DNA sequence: TGTGCCAGCAGCGCCGGGACAGGGGAATATACGCAGTATTTT.

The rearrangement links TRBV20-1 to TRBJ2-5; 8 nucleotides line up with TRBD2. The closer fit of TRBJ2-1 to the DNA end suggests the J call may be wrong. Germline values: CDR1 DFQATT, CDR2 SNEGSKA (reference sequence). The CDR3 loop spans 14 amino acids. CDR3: CSARDRSGSNEQFF. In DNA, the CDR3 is TGCAGTGCTAGAGATCGGAGCGGGAGCAATGAGCAGTTCTTC.

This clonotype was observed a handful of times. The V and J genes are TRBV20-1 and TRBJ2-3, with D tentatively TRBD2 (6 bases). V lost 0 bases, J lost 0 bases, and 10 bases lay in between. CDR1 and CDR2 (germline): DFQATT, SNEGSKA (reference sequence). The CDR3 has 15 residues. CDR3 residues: CSARDVLASTDTQYF. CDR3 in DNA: TGCAGTGCTAGAGATGTGCTAGCGAGCACAGATACGCAGTATTTT.